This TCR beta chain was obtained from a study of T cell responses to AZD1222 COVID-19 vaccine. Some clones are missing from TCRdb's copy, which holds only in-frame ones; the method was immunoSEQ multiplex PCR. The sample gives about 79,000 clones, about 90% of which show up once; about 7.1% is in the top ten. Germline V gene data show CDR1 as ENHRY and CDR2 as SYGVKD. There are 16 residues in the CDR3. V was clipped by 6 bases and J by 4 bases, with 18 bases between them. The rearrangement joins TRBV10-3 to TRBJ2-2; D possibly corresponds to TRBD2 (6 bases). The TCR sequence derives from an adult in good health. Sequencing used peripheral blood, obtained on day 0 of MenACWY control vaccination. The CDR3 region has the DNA TGTGCCATCAGCGGATCAGGGACTTTGGGCACCGGGGAGCTGTTTTTT. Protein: CAISGSGTLGTGELFF.